A single sample is the source of the 32 T cell receptor beta chains below, sequenced in a study of blood T cell repertoires in COVID-19 (dated by TCRdb to 2018 to 2021). The protocol used for the library was the immunoSEQ multiplex PCR assay. Drawn from immuneACCESS, this table holds only the in-frame rearrangements with V and J called that TCRdb kept. Clones are partly lost; checked studies trace under half to an unresolved V gene and leave the rest unexplained. The sample table lists fewer than 200,000 clones, approximately 79% of them with a count of one. The ten largest make up 2.5% to 3.5% of the sample. Sequences were obtained from peripheral blood. Every receptor here comes from a woman at least 80 years old with acute or convalescent COVID-19.

The chain recombines TRBV2 with TRBJ1-4; 11 bases fit TRBD1. V lost 6 bases and J lost 7; bases outside the gene matches: 7. CDR3 length: 15 residues. Germline assignment: CDR1 SNHLY and CDR2 FYNNEI. The CDR3 DNA sequence: TGTGCCAGCAGGCTGGACAGGGGGCTTAGTGAAAAACTGTTTTTT. Protein sequence: CASRLDRGLSEKLFF.

This chain links TRBV28 with TRBJ2-4, with 7 positions matching TRBD2. Unmatched junction bases numbered 6, after V lost 3 bases and J lost 4 bases. The CDR3 spans 15 residues. Per germline, CDR1 MDHEN and CDR2 SYDVKM. Here the CDR3 reads CASSFVWGGKNIQYF. Here the CDR3 DNA reads TGTGCCAGCAGTTTTGTTTGGGGGGGGAAAAACATTCAGTACTTC.

The chain combines TRBV30 with TRBJ2-3; 7 nucleotides line up with TRBD2. The CDR3 is 16 amino acids. With V trimmed by 0 bases and J by 1 base, 7 bases remained unmatched. Germline V gene sequence: CDR1 GTSNPN, CDR2 SVGIG (reference sequence). The CDR3 DNA is TGTGCCTGGAGTGTCGGTCTAGCGGCCCGCACAGATACGCAGTATTTT. It specifies CAWSVGLAARTDTQYF.

This clone was counted only a few times. This rearrangement joins TRBV10-2 to TRBJ1-1, with 7 bases identical to TRBD1. The trim removed 3 bases at V and 1 base at J, leaving 5 bases unmatched. The germline gives CDR1 WSHSY, CDR2 SAAADI. This CDR3 is built from 15 residues. The CDR3 coding sequence is TGCGCCAGCAGTGATGGGCGGACAGGGAACACTGAAGCTTTCTTT. Protein sequence: CASSDGRTGNTEAFF.

V is TRBV19 and J is TRBJ2-1; 9 nucleotides agree with TRBD1. J gave up 0 bases and V 10 bases, and 16 bases lay outside the gene matches. Per germline, CDR1 LNHDA and CDR2 SQIVND (reference sequence). This CDR3 has 18 amino acids. CDR3 DNA sequence: TGTGCCACCAAGGGGGGCACCGGGACAGGGAGCTCCTACAATGAGCAGTTCTTC. Protein: CATKGGTGTGSSYNEQFF.

This chain uses TRBV3-1 (or the pseudogene TRBV3-2) with TRBJ2-2; 7 positions match TRBD2. Germline V CDR1 and CDR2: LGHDT, YNNKEL (reference sequence). The CDR3 has 18 amino acids. The trim removed 4 bases at V and 0 bases at J, leaving 11 bases unmatched. The CDR3 sequence is CASSPPRDYETNTGELFF. CDR3 bases: TGTGCCAGCAGCCCGCCCAGGGACTACGAAACGAACACCGGGGAGCTGTTTTTT.

This chain connects TRBV5-1 to TRBJ2-3; D call uncertain. The CDR3 extends over 15 amino acids. V was clipped by 0 bases and J by 2 bases, with 10 bases between them. Germline CDR1 SGHRS, CDR2 YFSETQ. The CDR3 sequence is CASSLDSLDTDTQYF. The CDR3 region has the DNA TGCGCCAGCAGCTTGGACAGCCTGGACACAGATACGCAGTATTTT.

This clone was found a few times. The rearrangement uses TRBV5-1 and TRBJ2-1; 8 positions agree with TRBD2. The CDR3 is 19 residues long. Trimming at V came to 0 bases and at J to 1 base, leaving 12 bases not matched to a gene. Germline V gene sequence: CDR1 SGHRS, CDR2 YFSETQ. The CDR3 DNA is TGCGCCAGCAGCTTGGTTCCGAGCGGGAGCGTGAGGTCCTACAATGAGCAGTTCTTC. This sequence encodes CASSLVPSGSVRSYNEQFF.

The chain has TRBV27 and TRBJ2-7, with 10 bases identical to TRBD2. CDR1 and CDR2 from the germline V gene are MNHEY and SMNVEV (reference sequence). The CDR3 has 15 amino acids. Trimming at V came to 8 bases and at J to 4 bases, leaving 11 bases not matched to a gene. The CDR3 loop is CASRRELAGIYEQYF. The CDR3 nucleotides are TGTGCCAGCCGGCGGGAACTAGCGGGAATATACGAGCAGTACTTC.

V is TRBV30 and J is TRBJ2-3; a possible D gene is TRBD1 (6 bases). This CDR3 region has 13 residues. Germline values: CDR1 GTSNPN, CDR2 SVGIG (reference sequence). With 3 bases removed from V and 4 bases from J, the gap between germline ends came to 11 bases. Written as DNA, the CDR3 is TGTGCCTGGAGGTGGCAGGGGCCAGATACGCAGTATTTT. Residues: CAWRWQGPDTQYF. The variable domain in full, with the rest retrieved from reference TRBV30 and TRBJ2-3, is SQTIHQWPATLVQPVGSPLSLECTVEGTSNPNLYWYRQAAGRGLQLLFYSVGIGQISSEVPQNLSASRPQDRQFILSSKKLLLSDSGFYLCAWRWQGPDTQYFGPGTRLTVL.

The chain employs TRBV28 and TRBJ1-2; 10 nucleotides match TRBD1. Germline V gene data show CDR1 as MDHEN and CDR2 as SYDVKM. The CDR3 is 13 residues long. The junction had 4 bases not matched to a gene; V was cut back by 6 bases and J by 6 bases. The CDR3 region has the DNA TGTGCCAGCAGAACCGGGACAGGGGATGGCTACACCTTC. This sequence encodes CASRTGTGDGYTF.

The gene calls are TRBV14 and TRBJ2-7; no reliable D call. This CDR3 is 15 amino acids long. Looked up from germline, CDR1 is SGHDN and CDR2 is FVKESK. Deletions cut 0 bases from V and 0 bases from J, with 9 bases between. The CDR3 DNA reads TGTGCCAGCAGCCAAGAATCGAGATTCTCCTACGAGCAGTACTTC. It codes for CASSQESRFSYEQYF.

This clone occurred a few times. The rearrangement uses TRBV18 and TRBJ2-1; 12 positions agree with TRBD2. Germline V gene sequence: CDR1 KGHSH, CDR2 LQKENI. The length of the CDR3 is 17 residues. J lost 4 bases, V lost 6 bases, and 10 bases had no gene match. The CDR3 loop is CASSRISGTSGYNEQFF. The CDR3 region has the DNA TGTGCCAGCTCGCGCATTTCCGGGACTAGCGGGTACAATGAGCAGTTCTTC.

This chain connects TRBV5-1 to TRBJ2-6; no clear D gene. Trimming left V 0 bases short and J 1 base short, with 8 bases between. The CDR3 sequence is 16 residues long. Germline V gene data show CDR1 as SGHRS and CDR2 as YFSETQ. The CDR3 bases are TGCGCCAGCAGCTTGGAGCCCGGGTCTGGGGCCAACGTCCTGACTTTC. Translation: CASSLEPGSGANVLTF.

The chain carries TRBV19 and TRBJ1-5, with D perhaps TRBD1 (6 bases). The germline CDR1 and CDR2 sequences are LNHDA and SQIVND (reference sequence). Trimming took 5 bases from V and 5 from J, leaving 10 bases between them. This CDR3 contains 13 residues. The CDR3 coding sequence is TGTGCCAGTAGTTTCTCAGGGGATCAGCCCCAGCATTTT. Translating it yields CASSFSGDQPQHF.

V gene TRBV7-2 combines with J gene TRBJ2-7; D perhaps matches TRBD1 (6 bases). The CDR3 covers 14 residues. V dropped 5 bases and J dropped 8 bases, with 19 bases sitting between them. Germline CDR1 is SGHTA and CDR2 is FQGNSA. CDR3: CASSPSRGGPQQYF. DNA for the CDR3: TGTGCCAGCAGCCCTTCCCGAGGGGGACCGCAGCAGTACTTC.

The chain carries TRBV7-2 and TRBJ2-7; D is perhaps TRBD1 (5 bases). Germline V gene lookup returns CDR1 SGHTA and CDR2 FQGNSA. Trimming took 6 bases from V and 1 from J, leaving 10 bases between them. The CDR3 contains 13 residues. The CDR3 loop is CASRTATSYEQYF. CDR3 DNA: TGTGCCAGCAGGACAGCAACTTCCTACGAGCAGTACTTC. The whole variable domain, remainder taken from reference TRBV7-2 and TRBJ2-7, is GAGVSQSPSNKVTEKGKDVELRCDPISGHTALYWYRQSLGQGLEFLIYFQGNSAPDKSGLPSDRFSAERTGGSVSTLTIQRTQQEDSAVYLCASRTATSYEQYFGPGTRLTVT.

This clone was found once. The chain combines TRBV28 with TRBJ1-5; D is possibly TRBD1 (6 bases). V was cut by 1 base and J by 0 bases, with 10 bases left in between. CDR1 MDHEN and CDR2 SYDVKM come from the germline V gene. The CDR3 has 16 amino acids. Here the CDR3 DNA reads TGTGCCAGCAGTTTATTGACAGGCTATAGCAATCAGCCCCAGCATTTT. Its protein product is CASSLLTGYSNQPQHF.

The chain links TRBV5-1 to TRBJ2-7; D is unresolved. V gave up 1 base and J gave up 0 bases, with 8 bases separating them. The CDR3 is 14 amino acids. Looked up from germline, CDR1 is SGHRS and CDR2 is YFSETQ. CDR3 region: CASSLSRRSYEQYF. The CDR3 nucleotides read TGCGCCAGCAGCTTGTCTAGGCGCTCCTACGAGCAGTACTTC.

The genes are TRBV27 and TRBJ1-2; 10 bases agree with TRBD1. The CDR3 runs 13 residues. Germline-derived CDR1 and CDR2 are MNHEY and SMNVEV (reference sequence). With V trimmed by 8 bases and J by 1 base, 1 base remained unmatched. The CDR3 region has the DNA TGTGCCAGCGGGACAGGGGTTAACTATGGCTACACCTTC. Protein product: CASGTGVNYGYTF.

The chain links TRBV11-2 to TRBJ1-1; 11 bases line up with TRBD1. Unmatched junction bases numbered 11, after V lost 5 bases and J lost 12 bases. Germline CDR1 SGHAT, CDR2 FQNNGV. CDR3 length equals 14 residues. The CDR3 bases are TGTGCCAGCAGCCCAAGAGGGACAGGGGGACTGACTTTCTTT. It yields the protein CASSPRGTGGLTFF.

This chain links TRBV7-8 with TRBJ2-7; 9 positions agree with TRBD1. Germline values: CDR1 SGHVS, CDR2 FQNEAQ. Trimming at V came to 3 bases and at J to 4 bases, leaving 7 bases not matched to a gene. This CDR3 has 15 amino acids. The DNA of the CDR3 is TGTGCCAGCAGCTTCCGGACAGGGGAAGCGTACGAGCAGTACTTC. Protein sequence: CASSFRTGEAYEQYF.

The V and J genes are TRBV14 and TRBJ2-7, with D possibly matching TRBD1 (7 bases). The length of the CDR3 is 15 residues. CDR1 and CDR2 (germline): SGHDN, FVKESK. V shed 4 bases and J shed 2 bases, with 15 bases lying between them. In DNA, the CDR3 is TGTGCCAGCAGCCGGGGTGGAGGGGGCACCTACGAGCAGTACTTC. Residues: CASSRGGGGTYEQYF.

This clone has just a few counts. The J gene is TRBJ1-5, the V gene TRBV19, with D perhaps matching TRBD1 (6 bases). Looked up from germline, CDR1 is LNHDA and CDR2 is SQIVND (reference sequence). This CDR3 is 16 amino acids long. The V end was cut by 1 base, the J end by 1 base, with 11 bases between. CDR3 DNA: TGTGCCAGTAGTATAGTGGCAGGGGCAAGCAATCAGCCCCAGCATTTT. Encoded protein: CASSIVAGASNQPQHF. The full variable domain, its missing parts supplied by reference TRBV19 and TRBJ1-5, is DGGITQSPKYLFRKEGQNVTLSCEQNLNHDAMYWYRQDPGQGLRLIYYSQIVNDFQKGDIAEGYSVSREKKESFPLTVTSAQKNPTAFYLCASSIVAGASNQPQHFGDGTRLSIL.

This clone was picked up a small number of times. The chain carries TRBV27 and TRBJ2-7, with a tentative D call TRBD2 (5 bases). Trimming pared 2 bases from V and 1 base from J, leaving 15 bases between. The CDR3 totals 16 residues. Germline CDR1 reads MNHEY; CDR2 reads SMNVEV (reference sequence). Here the CDR3 DNA reads TGTGCCAGCAGTTTAGGAGGCAGGCCTATTTCCTACGAGCAGTACTTC. As protein: CASSLGGRPISYEQYF.

The chain recombines TRBV10-3 with TRBJ2-7; 8 bases are a match to TRBD2. Per the germline V gene, CDR1 is ENHRY and CDR2 is SYGVKD. The ends lost 1 base at V and 3 bases at J; junction bases unmatched: 8. The CDR3 loop spans 16 amino acids. As DNA, the CDR3 is TGTGCCATCAGTGAGTTAACTAGCGGCCCACGCTACGAGCAGTACTTC. It yields the protein CAISELTSGPRYEQYF.

The chain employs TRBV7-2 and TRBJ2-7; 11 bases match TRBD2. The V and J ends lost 4 bases and 5 bases, in that order; junction bases with no gene match: 10. This CDR3 comprises 16 residues. Germline V lookup: CDR1 SGHTA, CDR2 FQGNSA. The CDR3 nucleotides are TGTGCCAGCAGCTCCCAACTAGCGGGAGTATTCAACGAGCAGTACTTC. Translated, it gives CASSSQLAGVFNEQYF.

This clone was observed many times. The sample contains more than one DNA sequence encoding this CDR3. This chain joins TRBV28 and TRBJ2-7; 9 bases line up with TRBD2. The CDR3 consists of 14 residues. V was pared by 6 bases and J by 0 bases, with 3 bases of the junction left unmatched. Germline V gene lookup returns CDR1 MDHEN and CDR2 SYDVKM. The CDR3 nucleotides read TGTGCCAGCAGCATTAGCGGGAGCTCCTACGAGCAGTACTTC. Its translation is CASSISGSSYEQYF.

The V gene is TRBV7-8, the J gene TRBJ2-3, with 12 bases lining up with TRBD2. CDR1 is SGHVS and CDR2 is FQNEAQ in the germline V gene. The CDR3 sequence is 14 residues long. V lost 4 bases, J lost 8 bases, and 4 bases stayed unmatched. CDR3 nucleotides: TGTGCCAGCAGCTCCCTAGCGGGAGGGATTACGCAGTATTTT. Its translation: CASSSLAGGITQYF.

The chain uses TRBV9 and TRBJ2-2, with unresolved D. This CDR3 has 13 amino acids. Between the trimmed V and J ends, which lost 4 bases and 7 bases, there was a span of 11 bases. CDR1 and CDR2 (germline): SGDLS, YYNGEE. The CDR3 coding sequence is TGTGCCAGCAGCCAGGTCAACGGCGGGGAGCTGTTTTTT. This translates into CASSQVNGGELFF.

This sequence joins TRBV5-1 and TRBJ2-7, with 7 nucleotides matching TRBD2. Germline CDR1 SGHRS, CDR2 YFSETQ. The trim removed 0 bases at V and 3 bases at J, leaving 6 bases unmatched. The CDR3 runs 15 residues. DNA for the CDR3: TGCGCCAGCAGCTTGGAGGTGGGAGGGAACTACGAGCAGTACTTC. This encodes CASSLEVGGNYEQYF.

The chain carries TRBV30 and TRBJ1-2, with D perhaps matching TRBD1 (6 bases). The germline V gene has CDR1 GTSNPN and CDR2 SVGIG (reference sequence). With 5 bases removed from V and 7 bases from J, the gap between germline ends came to 14 bases. The CDR3 runs 12 residues. The CDR3 DNA sequence: TGTGCCTGGTCCACAGGGTGGGGTGGCTACACCTTC. Protein sequence: CAWSTGWGGYTF.